The 16 T cell receptor beta chains presented below share a single source sample, sequenced in a study of T-cell reconstitution after alpha-beta-depleted transplantation in children. The TCRbeta library incorporated unique molecular identifiers. A single record per CDR3 protein comes from TCRdb applying MiXCR to the PCR reads. The repertoire has approximately 1,000,000 distinct CDR3 sequences, roughly 29% of them found once; the top ten carry more than 25%. Specimen: PBMCs, mostly from graft donor cells, collected 360 days after TCRalphabeta/CD19-depleted stem cell transplant. These receptors all stem from a boy younger than two who had a stem cell transplant for SCID, so the T cells may come from the graft donor.

The rearrangement links TRBV7-9 to TRBJ1-4; no clear D. Germline V gene lookup returns CDR1 SEHNR and CDR2 FQNEAQ (reference sequence). Trimming pared 1 base from V and 4 bases from J, leaving 13 bases between. The CDR3 sequence is 16 residues long. The CDR3 loop is CASSLGAAGRNEKLFF. The DNA for the CDR3 is TGTGCCAGCAGCTTAGGTGCGGCAGGACGTAATGAAAAACTGTTTTTT.

The sample holds a few counts of this clonotype. The J gene is TRBJ2-3, the V gene TRBV7-6; 7 positions match TRBD2. Germline CDR1 is SGHVS and CDR2 is FNYEAQ. V shed 4 bases and J 5 bases; nucleotides not matched to a gene: 6. The CDR3 is made up of 14 amino acids. Written as DNA, the CDR3 is TGTGCCAGCAGCTCCAGCGGGGTCGGAGATACGCAGTATTTT. Its protein is CASSSSGVGDTQYF.

V usage is TRBV7-6 and J usage is TRBJ2-5, with D unclear. Trimming cost V 3 bases and J 3 bases, with 8 bases left between them. This CDR3 region has 13 residues. Looked up from germline, CDR1 is SGHVS and CDR2 is FNYEAQ. The CDR3, as DNA: TGTGCCAGCAGCTTTCAGAAAGAAGAGACCCAGTACTTC. It translates to CASSFQKEETQYF.

This clonotype was seen a few times. The rearrangement links TRBV20-1 to TRBJ2-5; maybe TRBD1 (5 bases). Germline CDR1 and CDR2: DFQATT and SNEGSKA (reference sequence). V was trimmed by 0 bases and J by 4 bases, leaving 12 bases between them. This CDR3 is built from 14 residues. CDR3 DNA sequence: TGCAGTGCTAGAGAATCAGGGATGGGAGAGACCCAGTACTTC. Its translation: CSARESGMGETQYF.

The genes are TRBV5-1 and TRBJ2-1; 9 bases match TRBD1. Germline V lookup: CDR1 SGHRS, CDR2 YFSETQ. This CDR3 region has 14 residues. V trimming: 0 bases; J trimming: 9 bases; junction bases outside the gene matches: 4. CDR3 region: CASSLGGTGSEQFF. In DNA form, the CDR3 reads TGCGCCAGCAGCTTGGGAGGGACAGGGTCTGAGCAGTTCTTC.

The chain uses TRBV25-1 and TRBJ2-5, with D perhaps being TRBD1 or TRBD2 (5 bases each). Germline V gene sequence: CDR1 MGHDK, CDR2 SYGVNS. The CDR3 sequence is 18 residues long. Trimming shortened V by 0 bases and J by 4 bases, and 21 bases separated the two germline ends. CDR3 coding DNA: TGTGCCAGCAGTGAATATCGGGGCGGGCCTAACTTGGGAGAGACCCAGTACTTC. As protein: CASSEYRGGPNLGETQYF.

In its sample, this clonotype was seen a few times. The V gene is TRBV9, the J gene TRBJ2-4; maybe TRBD2 (7 bases). The CDR3 extends over 14 amino acids. CDR1 is SGDLS, CDR2 YYNGEE, per germline. V was trimmed by 1 base and J by 7 bases, leaving 12 bases between them. DNA of the CDR3: TGTGCCAGCAGCGTATCGGGGGGCGGGAACATTCAGTACTTC. Translation gives CASSVSGGGNIQYF.

V and J are TRBV4-1 and TRBJ2-6; possible D gene TRBD2, 6 bases. V was shortened by 6 bases and J by 1 base, with 13 bases between the two germline ends. The CDR3 covers 16 residues. Germline CDR1 is MGHRA and CDR2 is YSYEKL. CDR3 loop: CASRRGGSSGANVLTF. The CDR3 region has the DNA TGCGCCAGCAGGCGTGGGGGGAGTTCTGGGGCCAACGTCCTGACTTTC.

This clonotype has more than one count but fewer than ten. J is TRBJ1-2 and V is TRBV9; TRBD1 is a possible D gene (6 bases). Trimming shortened V by 0 bases and J by 6 bases, and 15 bases separated the two germline ends. The CDR3 has 15 residues. Germline-derived CDR1 and CDR2 are SGDLS and YYNGEE. The CDR3 loop reads CASSVGGRGVDGYTF. The CDR3, as DNA: TGTGCCAGCAGCGTAGGGGGCAGGGGAGTGGATGGCTACACCTTC.

This clonotype was recorded once. The chain combines TRBV9 with TRBJ2-5, with D possibly TRBD2 on 6 matching bases. The CDR3 totals 15 residues. Per the germline V gene, CDR1 is SGDLS and CDR2 is YYNGEE. The V gene lost 2 bases and the J gene lost 4 bases, with 15 bases spanning the gap. The CDR3, as DNA: TGTGCCAGCAGCGTGGGGGATGGGGGAGGAGAGACCCAGTACTTC. Translated: CASSVGDGGGETQYF. The full variable domain, rest sourced from reference TRBV9 and TRBJ2-5, is DSGVTQTPKHLITATGQRVTLRCSPRSGDLSVYWYQQSLDQGLQFLIQYYNGEERAKGNILERFSAQQFPDLHSELNLSSLELGDSALYFCASSVGDGGGETQYFGPGTRLLVL.

The chain links TRBV11-2 to TRBJ2-5; D ambiguous. This CDR3 spans 13 amino acids. The V end lost 7 bases, the J end lost 4 bases, and 13 bases lay between the germline ends. The germline CDR1 and CDR2 sequences are SGHAT and FQNNGV. The CDR3 loop is CASTSPWGETQYF. CDR3 coding DNA: TGTGCCAGCACCAGTCCTTGGGGAGAGACCCAGTACTTC.

This sequence joins TRBV20-1 and TRBJ2-7, with D perhaps being TRBD1 or TRBD2 (6 bases each). The germline V and J ends were trimmed by 0 bases and 5 bases, with 14 bases remaining between them. The germline V gene encodes CDR1 DFQATT and CDR2 SNEGSKA (reference sequence). CDR3 size: 14 residues. The DNA for the CDR3 is TGCAGTGCTAGAGATGTTGGGGGGCGAAACGAGCAGTACTTC. It is translated as CSARDVGGRNEQYF.

This chain uses TRBV20-1 with TRBJ2-7, with TRBD1 matching 7 bases. Germline CDR1 DFQATT, CDR2 SNEGSKA (reference sequence). The CDR3 contains 15 residues. V was pared by 0 bases and J by 2 bases, with 7 bases of the junction left unmatched. For the CDR3, the DNA is TGCAGTGCTAGAGATGGCAGACAGGGAACCTACGAGCAGTACTTC. Its translation is CSARDGRQGTYEQYF.

This clonotype has a handful of counts. The chain combines TRBV7-9 with TRBJ2-1; the D is unclear. The germline V and J ends were trimmed by 1 base and 3 bases, with 10 bases remaining between them. The CDR3 consists of 15 residues. Germline V gene lookup returns CDR1 SEHNR and CDR2 FQNEAQ (reference sequence). The CDR3 reads CASSLGRLLYNEQFF. The CDR3, as DNA: TGTGCCAGCAGCTTAGGTCGCCTACTCTACAATGAGCAGTTCTTC.

The chain recombines TRBV15 with TRBJ2-1; D is possibly TRBD1 (5 bases). CDR3 length equals 15 residues. From germline, CDR1 is LNHNV and CDR2 YYDKDF (reference sequence). With 3 bases removed from V and 0 bases from J, the gap between germline ends came to 9 bases. The CDR3 nucleotides are TGTGCCACCAGCAGGACAGACAACTCCTACAATGAGCAGTTCTTC. Its protein is CATSRTDNSYNEQFF.

In its sample, this clonotype was seen many times. At one end the junction does not follow the germline gene, possibly because of a read error. V usage is TRBV5-1 and J usage is TRBJ1-1; the D gene is possibly TRBD1 (5 bases). Germline loops: CDR1 SGHRS, CDR2 YFSETQ. The CDR3 is 14 amino acids. The CDR3 protein is CASSLGDLNTEAFF. CDR3 in DNA: TGTGCCAGCAGCTTAGGGGACCTGAACACTGAAGCTTTCTTT. The variable domain in full, with the rest retrieved from reference TRBV5-1 and TRBJ1-1, is KAGVTQTPRYLIKTRGQQVTLSCSPISGHRSVSWYQQTPGQGLQFLFEYFSETQRNKGNFPGRFSGRQFSNSRSEMNVSTLELGDSALYLCASSLGDLNTEAFFGQGTRLTVV.